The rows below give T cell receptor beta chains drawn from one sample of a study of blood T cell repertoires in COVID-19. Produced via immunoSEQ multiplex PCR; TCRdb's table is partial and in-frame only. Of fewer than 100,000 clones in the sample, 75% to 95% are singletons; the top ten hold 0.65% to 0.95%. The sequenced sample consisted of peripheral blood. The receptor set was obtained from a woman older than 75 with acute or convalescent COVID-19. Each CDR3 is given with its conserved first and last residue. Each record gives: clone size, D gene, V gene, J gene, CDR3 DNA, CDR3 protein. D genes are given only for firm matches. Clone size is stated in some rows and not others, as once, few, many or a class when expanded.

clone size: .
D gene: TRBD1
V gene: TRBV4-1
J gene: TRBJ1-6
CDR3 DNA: TGCGCCAGCAGCCAAGAGGACAGGGGTAATTCACCCCTCCACTTT
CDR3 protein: CASSQEDRGNSPLHF

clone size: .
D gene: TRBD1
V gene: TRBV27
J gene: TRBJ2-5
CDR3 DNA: TGTGCCAGCAGTTTAGGGGCAGGGGGCTCGCTCCCCCAAGAGACCCAGTACTTC
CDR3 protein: CASSLGAGGSLPQETQYF

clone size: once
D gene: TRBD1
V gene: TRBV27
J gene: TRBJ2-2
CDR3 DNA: TGTGCCAGCAGACCCGGACAGGGCGTGACCGGGGAGCTGTTTTTT
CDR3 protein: CASRPGQGVTGELFF

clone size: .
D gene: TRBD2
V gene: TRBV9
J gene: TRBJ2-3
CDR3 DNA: TGTGCCAGCAGTCTAGCGGGGCGATACACAGATACGCAGTATTTT
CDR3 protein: CASSLAGRYTDTQYF

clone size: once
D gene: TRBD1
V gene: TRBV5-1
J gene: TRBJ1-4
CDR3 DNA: TGCGCCAGCAGCTTGTCCCCGACAGGGGAGGGTGAAAAACTGTTTTTT
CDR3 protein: CASSLSPTGEGEKLFF

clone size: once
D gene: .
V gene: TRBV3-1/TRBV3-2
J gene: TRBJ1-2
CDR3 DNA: TGTGCCAGCAGCCCTCCGGGGGGGGCCAATGGCTACACCTTC
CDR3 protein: CASSPPGGANGYTF

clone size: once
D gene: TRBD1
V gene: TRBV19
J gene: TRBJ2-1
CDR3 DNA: TGTGCCAGTAGTAGGGACAGGGGGGATGAGCAGTTCTTC
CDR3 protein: CASSRDRGDEQFF

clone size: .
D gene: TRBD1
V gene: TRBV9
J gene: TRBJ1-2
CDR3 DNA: TGTGCCAGCAGCGTAGAGGGGACAGGGGCTGGCTACACCTTC
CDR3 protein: CASSVEGTGAGYTF

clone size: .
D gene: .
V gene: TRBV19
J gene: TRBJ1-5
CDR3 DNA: TGTGCCAGTAGAAGTCGGACAGTTAATAGCAATCAGCCCCAGCATTTT
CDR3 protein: CASRSRTVNSNQPQHF

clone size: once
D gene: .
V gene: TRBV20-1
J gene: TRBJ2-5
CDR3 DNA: TGCAGTGCTAGTGTGGGTAGCGGAAACCAAGAGACCCAGTACTTC
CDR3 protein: CSASVGSGNQETQYF

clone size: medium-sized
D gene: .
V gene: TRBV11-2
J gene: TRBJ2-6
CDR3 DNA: TGTGCCCAGCTGCCTAGAGGCTCTGGGGCCAACGTCCTGACTTTC
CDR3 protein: CAQLPRGSGANVLTF

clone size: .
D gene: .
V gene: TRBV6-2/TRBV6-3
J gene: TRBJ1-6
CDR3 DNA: TGTGCCAGCAGCCTCGTACAGGGTTCCAATTCACCCCTCCACTTT
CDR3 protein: CASSLVQGSNSPLHF

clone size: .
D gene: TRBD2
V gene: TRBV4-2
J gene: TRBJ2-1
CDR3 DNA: TGTGCCAGCAGCCAATTCCTTAGCGGGAGAGGGCAGTTCTTC
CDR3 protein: CASSQFLSGRGQFF

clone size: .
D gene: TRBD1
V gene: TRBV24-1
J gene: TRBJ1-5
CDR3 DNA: TGTGCCACCAGTGATCGGACAGGGATGGAGGGCAATCAGCCCCAGCATTTT
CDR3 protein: CATSDRTGMEGNQPQHF

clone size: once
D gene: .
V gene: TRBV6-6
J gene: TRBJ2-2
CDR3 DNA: TGTGCCAGCACCCAGGACAGTTATGCAGGCGGGGAGCTGTTTTTT
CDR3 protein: CASTQDSYAGGELFF

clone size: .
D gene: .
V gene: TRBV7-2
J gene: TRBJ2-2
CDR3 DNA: TGTGCCAGCAGCTTAAGTGGCGGGGCAAACACCGGGGAGCTGTTTTTT
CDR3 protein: CASSLSGGANTGELFF

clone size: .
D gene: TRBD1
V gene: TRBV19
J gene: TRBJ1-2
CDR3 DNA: TGTGCCAGTAAATCAGGGGGCTATGGCTACACCTTC
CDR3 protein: CASKSGGYGYTF

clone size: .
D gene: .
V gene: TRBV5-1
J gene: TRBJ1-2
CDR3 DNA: TGCGCCAGCAGCTCCACACTGCAGGGGAACTATGGCTACACCTTC
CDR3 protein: CASSSTLQGNYGYTF

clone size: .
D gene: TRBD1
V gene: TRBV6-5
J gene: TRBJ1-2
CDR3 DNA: TGTGCCAGCAGTTACCGGGACAGAGTTAACTATGGCTACACCTTC
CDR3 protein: CASSYRDRVNYGYTF

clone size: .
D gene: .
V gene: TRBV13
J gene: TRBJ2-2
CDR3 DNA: TGTGCCAGCAGCCCCGCGTTCGTTCTCGGGGAGCTGTTTTTT
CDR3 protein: CASSPAFVLGELFF

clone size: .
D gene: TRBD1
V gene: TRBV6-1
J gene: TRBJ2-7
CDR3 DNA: TGTGCCAGCAGTGAGGGACAGTCGCTCGAGCAGTACTTC
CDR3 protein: CASSEGQSLEQYF

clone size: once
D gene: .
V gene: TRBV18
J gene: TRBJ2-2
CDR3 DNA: TGTGCCAGCTCACCTCAGGGGTTATTCACCGGGGAGCTGTTTTTT
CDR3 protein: CASSPQGLFTGELFF

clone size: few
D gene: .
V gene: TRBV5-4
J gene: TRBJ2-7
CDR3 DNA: TGTGCCAGCAGCTTGCCAGGGGTCCAGTCCTACGAGCAGTACTTC
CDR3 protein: CASSLPGVQSYEQYF

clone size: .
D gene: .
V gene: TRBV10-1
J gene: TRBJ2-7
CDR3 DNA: TGCGCCAGCAGTGATTCGTCCTACGAGCAGTACTTC
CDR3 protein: CASSDSSYEQYF

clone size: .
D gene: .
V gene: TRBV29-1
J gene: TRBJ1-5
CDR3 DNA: TGCAGCGTTCAGGGAAGCAATCAGCCCCAGCATTTT
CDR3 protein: CSVQGSNQPQHF

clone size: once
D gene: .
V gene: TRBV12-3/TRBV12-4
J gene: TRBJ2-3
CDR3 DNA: TGTGCCAGCAGTTTAGGGGCGGGAGATACGCAGTATTTT
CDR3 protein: CASSLGAGDTQYF